This record concerns one TCR beta chain sequence. Its target is not known. Unique molecular identifiers were built into the TCR beta cDNA libraries. There were 1 to 10 million T cells, and some 500,000 cDNA molecules came from them. From the PCR reads, TCRdb called clonotypes with MiXCR, one entry per CDR3 protein. The table has roughly 540,000 distinct CDR3 sequences, roughly 34% seen once. The CDR3 has 16 residues. V gave up 0 bases and J gave up 7 bases; unmatched junction bases: 11. CDR1 and CDR2 from the germline V gene are MNHNS and SASEGT. The sample belongs to a study of post-analysis software for immune sequencing data. Overall study: The disease courses covered relapsing-remitting, secondary progressive and progressive-relapsing multiple sclerosis. Study-level points and caveats: Elevated frequency relative to controls characterized 4 or 5 TRBV segments in patients, TRBV5-6, TRBV5-1 and TRBV20-1 among them. Comparison with controls showed significantly lower normalized Chao1 diversity in multiple sclerosis patients. Pronounced co-clustering by F measure was evident among identically batched samples.

V usage is TRBV6-1 and J usage is TRBJ2-7; 8 bases fit TRBD1. This sequence was found in a girl aged 2-17 years with multiple sclerosis. Sequences were obtained from blood. This CDR3 reads CASSEAPGTGLIEQYF. Written as DNA, the CDR3 is TGTGCCAGCAGTGAAGCTCCCGGGACAGGCCTTATAGAGCAGTACTTC.